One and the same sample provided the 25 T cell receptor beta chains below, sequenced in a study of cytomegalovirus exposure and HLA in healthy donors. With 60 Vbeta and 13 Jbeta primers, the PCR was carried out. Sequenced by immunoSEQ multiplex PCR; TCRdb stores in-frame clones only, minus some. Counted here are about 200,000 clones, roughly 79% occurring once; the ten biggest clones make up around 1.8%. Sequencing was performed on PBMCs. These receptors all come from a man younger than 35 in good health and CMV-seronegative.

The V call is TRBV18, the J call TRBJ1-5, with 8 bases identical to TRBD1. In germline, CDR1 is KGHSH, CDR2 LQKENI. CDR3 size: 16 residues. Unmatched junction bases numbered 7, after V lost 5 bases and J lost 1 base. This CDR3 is CASSGQGMESNQPQHF. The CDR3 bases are TGTGCCAGCTCAGGACAGGGTATGGAAAGCAATCAGCCCCAGCATTTT.

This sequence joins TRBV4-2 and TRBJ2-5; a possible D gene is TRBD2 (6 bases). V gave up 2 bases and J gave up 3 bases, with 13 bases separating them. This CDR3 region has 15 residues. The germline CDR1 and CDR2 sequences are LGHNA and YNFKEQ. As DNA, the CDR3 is TGTGCCAGCAGCCAACATATGGGCGGGAAAGAGACCCAGTACTTC. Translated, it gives CASSQHMGGKETQYF.

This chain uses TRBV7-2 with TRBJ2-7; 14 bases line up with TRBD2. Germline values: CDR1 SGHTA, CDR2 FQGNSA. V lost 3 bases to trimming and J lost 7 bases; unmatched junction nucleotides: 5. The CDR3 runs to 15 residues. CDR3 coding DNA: TGTGCCAGCAGCTTCGGACTAGCGGGAGGAAATGAGCAGTACTTC. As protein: CASSFGLAGGNEQYF.

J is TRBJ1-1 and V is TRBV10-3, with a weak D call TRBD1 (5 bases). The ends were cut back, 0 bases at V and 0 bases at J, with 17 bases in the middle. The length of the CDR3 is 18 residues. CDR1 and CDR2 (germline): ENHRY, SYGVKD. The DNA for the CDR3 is TGTGCCATCAGTGAGTCGACTCGGGCAGGGCGCATGAACACTGAAGCTTTCTTT. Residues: CAISESTRAGRMNTEAFF.

For the CDR3, the DNA is TGTGCCAGCAGGTCGTTGTTCGCAGATACGCAGTATTTT. It is translated as CASRSLFADTQYF. The J gene is TRBJ2-3, the V gene TRBV5-6; D remains unclear. The ends were cut back, 5 bases at V and 4 bases at J, with 11 bases in the middle. This CDR3 has 13 amino acids. Germline CDR1 SGHDT, CDR2 YYEEEE.

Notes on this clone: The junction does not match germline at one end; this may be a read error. CDR3 region: CASSLLGQGGETQYF. In DNA, the CDR3 is TGTGCTAGCAGCTTATTGGGACAGGGTGGAGAGACCCAGTACTTC. The chain couples TRBV7-7 to TRBJ2-5; 9 bases are shared with TRBD1. This CDR3 region has 15 residues. The V gene's germline CDR1 is SSHAT and CDR2 FNYEAQ (reference sequence).

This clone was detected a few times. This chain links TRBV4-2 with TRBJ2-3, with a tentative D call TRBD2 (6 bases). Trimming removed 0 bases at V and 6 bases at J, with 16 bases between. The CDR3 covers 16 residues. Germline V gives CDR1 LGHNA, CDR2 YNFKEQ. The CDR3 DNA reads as TGTGCCAGCAGCCAAGATTTAAACCTCGGGGGTGATACGCAGTATTTT. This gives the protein CASSQDLNLGGDTQYF.

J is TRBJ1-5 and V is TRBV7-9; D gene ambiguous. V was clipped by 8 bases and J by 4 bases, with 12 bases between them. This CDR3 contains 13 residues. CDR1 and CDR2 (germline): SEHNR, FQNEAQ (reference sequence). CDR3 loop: CASSRQNNQPQHF. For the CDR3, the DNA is TGTGCCAGCTCGAGGCAGAATAATCAGCCCCAGCATTTT. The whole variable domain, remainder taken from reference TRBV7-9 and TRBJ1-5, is DTGVSQNPRHKITKRGQNVTFRCDPISEHNRLYWYRQTLGQGPEFLTYFQNEAQLEKSRLLSDRFSAERPKGSFSTLEIQRTEQGDSAMYLCASSRQNNQPQHFGDGTRLSIL.

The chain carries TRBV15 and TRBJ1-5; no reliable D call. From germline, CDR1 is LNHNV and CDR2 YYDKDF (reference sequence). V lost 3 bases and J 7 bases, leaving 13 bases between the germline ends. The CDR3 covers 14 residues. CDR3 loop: CATSRPGGRQPQHF. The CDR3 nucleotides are TGTGCCACCAGCAGGCCAGGAGGAAGGCAGCCCCAGCATTTT.

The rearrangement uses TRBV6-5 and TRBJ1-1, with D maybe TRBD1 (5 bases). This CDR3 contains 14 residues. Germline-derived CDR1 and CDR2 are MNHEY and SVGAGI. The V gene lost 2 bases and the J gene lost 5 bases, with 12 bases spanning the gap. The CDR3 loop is CASSYDPGRTEAFF. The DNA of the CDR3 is TGTGCCAGCAGTTACGATCCAGGGCGGACTGAAGCTTTCTTT.

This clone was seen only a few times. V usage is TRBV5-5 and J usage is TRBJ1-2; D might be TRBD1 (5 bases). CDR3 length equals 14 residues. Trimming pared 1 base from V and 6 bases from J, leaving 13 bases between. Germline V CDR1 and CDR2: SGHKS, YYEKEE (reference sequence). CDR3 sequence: CASSLLGGIDGYTF. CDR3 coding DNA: TGTGCCAGCAGCTTGCTGGGGGGGATCGATGGCTACACCTTC.

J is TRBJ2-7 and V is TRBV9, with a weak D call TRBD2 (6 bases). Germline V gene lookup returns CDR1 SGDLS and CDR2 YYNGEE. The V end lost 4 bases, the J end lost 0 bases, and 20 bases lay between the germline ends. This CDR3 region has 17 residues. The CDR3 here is CASSPRETGVSSYEQYF. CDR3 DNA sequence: TGTGCCAGCAGCCCTCGAGAGACGGGGGTTAGCTCCTACGAGCAGTACTTC.

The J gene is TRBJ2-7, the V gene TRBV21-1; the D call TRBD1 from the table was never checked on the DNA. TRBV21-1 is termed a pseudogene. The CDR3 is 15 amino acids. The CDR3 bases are TGTGCCAGCAGCGCCCAGAAGGACAGGGCCTACGAGCAGTACTTC. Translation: CASSAQKDRAYEQYF.

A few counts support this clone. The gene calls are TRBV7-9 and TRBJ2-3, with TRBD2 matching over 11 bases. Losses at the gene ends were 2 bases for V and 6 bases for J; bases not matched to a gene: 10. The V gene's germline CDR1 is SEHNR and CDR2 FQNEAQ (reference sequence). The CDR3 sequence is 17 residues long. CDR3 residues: CASSLNALAGGRDTQYF. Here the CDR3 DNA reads TGTGCCAGCAGCTTAAACGCCCTAGCGGGGGGTCGGGATACGCAGTATTTT.

The CDR3 sequence: CASSQGGGSDNEQFF. For the CDR3, the DNA is TGCGCCAGCAGTCAAGGCGGGGGATCAGACAATGAGCAGTTCTTC. The chain joins TRBV23-1 to TRBJ2-1; 7 bases agree with TRBD2. TRBV23-1 is an ORF; its function is uncertain. The CDR3 has 15 residues. V was pared by 2 bases and J by 5 bases, with 6 bases of the junction left unmatched.

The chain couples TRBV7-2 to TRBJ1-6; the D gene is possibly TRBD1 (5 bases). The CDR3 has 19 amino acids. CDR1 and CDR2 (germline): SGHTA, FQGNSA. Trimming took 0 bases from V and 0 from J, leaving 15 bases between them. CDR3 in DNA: TGTGCCAGCAGCTTAGCGGAGGGGATGTATAGCTCCTATAATTCACCCCTCCACTTT. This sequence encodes CASSLAEGMYSSYNSPLHF. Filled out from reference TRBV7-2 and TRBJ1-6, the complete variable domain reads GAGVSQSPSNKVTEKGKDVELRCDPISGHTALYWYRQSLGQGLEFLIYFQGNSAPDKSGLPSDRFSAERTGGSVSTLTIQRTQQEDSAVYLCASSLAEGMYSSYNSPLHFGNGTRLTVT.

CDR3 region: CASSSTGDRVHEQYF. The CDR3 DNA reads TGTGCCAGCAGTTCTACCGGGGACAGGGTTCACGAGCAGTACTTC. The chain has TRBV27 and TRBJ2-7; the match to TRBD1 covers 9 bases. The CDR3 contains 15 residues. Germline-derived CDR1 and CDR2 are MNHEY and SMNVEV (reference sequence). V dropped 4 bases and J dropped 5; count of bases not matched to a gene: 9.

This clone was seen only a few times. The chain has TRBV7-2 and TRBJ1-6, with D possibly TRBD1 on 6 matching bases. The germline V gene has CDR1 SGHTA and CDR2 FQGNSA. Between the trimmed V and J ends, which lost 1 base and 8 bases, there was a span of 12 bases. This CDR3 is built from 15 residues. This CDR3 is CASSLEQGWDSPLHF. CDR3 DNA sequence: TGTGCCAGCAGCTTAGAACAGGGCTGGGATTCACCCCTCCACTTT. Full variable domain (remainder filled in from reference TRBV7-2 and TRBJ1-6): GAGVSQSPSNKVTEKGKDVELRCDPISGHTALYWYRQSLGQGLEFLIYFQGNSAPDKSGLPSDRFSAERTGGSVSTLTIQRTQQEDSAVYLCASSLEQGWDSPLHFGNGTRLTVT.

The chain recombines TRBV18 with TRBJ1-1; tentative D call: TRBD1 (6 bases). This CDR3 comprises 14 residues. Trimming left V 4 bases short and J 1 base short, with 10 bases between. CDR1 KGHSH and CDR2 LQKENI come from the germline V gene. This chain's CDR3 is CASSLRTENTEAFF. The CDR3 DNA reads TGTGCCAGCTCACTTCGGACAGAGAACACTGAAGCTTTCTTT.

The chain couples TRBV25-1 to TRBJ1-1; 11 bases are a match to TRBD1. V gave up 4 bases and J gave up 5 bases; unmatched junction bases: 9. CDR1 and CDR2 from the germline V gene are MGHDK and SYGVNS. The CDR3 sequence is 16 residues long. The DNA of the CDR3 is TGTGCCAGCAGTGTCACCTCCGGGACAGGGGGGACTGAAGCTTTCTTT. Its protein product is CASSVTSGTGGTEAFF.

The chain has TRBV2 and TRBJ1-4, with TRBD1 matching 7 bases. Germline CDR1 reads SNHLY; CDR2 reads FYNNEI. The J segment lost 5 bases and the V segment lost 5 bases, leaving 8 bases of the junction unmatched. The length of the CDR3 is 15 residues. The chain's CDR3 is CASSSYRGVNEKLFF. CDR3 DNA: TGTGCCAGCAGTTCGTACAGGGGCGTGAATGAAAAACTGTTTTTT.

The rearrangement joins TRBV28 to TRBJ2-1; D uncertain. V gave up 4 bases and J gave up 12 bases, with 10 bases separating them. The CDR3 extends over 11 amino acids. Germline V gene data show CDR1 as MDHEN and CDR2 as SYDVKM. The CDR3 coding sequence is TGTGCCAGCAGTTCCACCCGAGGGCAGTTCTTC. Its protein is CASSSTRGQFF.

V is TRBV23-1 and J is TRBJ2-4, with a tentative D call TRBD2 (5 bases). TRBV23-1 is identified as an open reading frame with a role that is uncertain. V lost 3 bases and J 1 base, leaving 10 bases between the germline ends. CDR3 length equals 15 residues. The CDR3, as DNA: TGCGCCAGCAGTCACGAGGGCATGGCCAAAAACATTCAGTACTTC. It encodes CASSHEGMAKNIQYF.

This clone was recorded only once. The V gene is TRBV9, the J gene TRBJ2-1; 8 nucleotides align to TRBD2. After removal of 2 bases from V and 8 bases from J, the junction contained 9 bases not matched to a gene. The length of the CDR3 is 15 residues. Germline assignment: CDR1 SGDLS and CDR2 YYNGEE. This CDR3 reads CASSVSGGPVYEQFF. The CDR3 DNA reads TGTGCCAGCAGCGTGTCGGGAGGGCCGGTCTATGAGCAGTTCTTC.

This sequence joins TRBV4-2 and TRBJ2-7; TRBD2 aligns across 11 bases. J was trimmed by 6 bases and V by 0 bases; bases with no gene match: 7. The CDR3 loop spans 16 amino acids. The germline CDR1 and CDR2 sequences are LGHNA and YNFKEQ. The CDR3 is CASSQDRASGGSEQYF. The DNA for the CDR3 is TGTGCCAGCAGCCAAGATAGGGCTAGCGGGGGGTCCGAGCAGTACTTC.